The 28 T cell receptor beta chains presented below share a single source sample, sequenced in a study of blood T cell repertoires in COVID-19. TCRdb keeps only in-frame clones here, not all; method: immunoSEQ multiplex PCR. The sample lists 95,000 to 110,000 clones; roughly 87% were seen once. The sample comprised peripheral blood. These receptors were taken from a human donor in a cohort sampled during active COVID-19.

This chain joins TRBV7-2 and TRBJ2-7; 11 positions agree with TRBD1. The CDR3 sequence is 14 residues long. V trimming: 5 bases; J trimming: 6 bases; junction bases outside the gene matches: 6. CDR1 is SGHTA and CDR2 is FQGNSA in the germline V gene. In DNA form, the CDR3 reads TGTGCCAGCAGCCCCCGGGACAGGGGGGTCGAGCAGTACTTC. Translated: CASSPRDRGVEQYF.

J is TRBJ2-2 and V is TRBV9; TRBD2 is a possible D gene (5 bases). Germline CDR1 SGDLS, CDR2 YYNGEE. Trimming took off 3 bases at V and 6 bases at J, with 12 bases between the two ends. The CDR3 is 14 residues long. The chain's CDR3 is CASSAQLVSGELFF. DNA of the CDR3: TGTGCCAGCAGCGCTCAACTAGTTTCCGGGGAGCTGTTTTTT.

This clone is labeled as large. The chain is built from TRBV30 and TRBJ1-1; D remains ambiguous. This CDR3 comprises 13 residues. V was trimmed by 2 bases and J by 5 bases, leaving 12 bases between them. Germline lookup yields CDR1 GTSNPN and CDR2 SVGIG (reference sequence). As DNA, the CDR3 is TGTGCCTGGAGTACGAGGGATGGTACTGAAGCTTTCTTT. Its translation: CAWSTRDGTEAFF.

The gene calls are TRBV10-3 and TRBJ2-4; 9 nucleotides align to TRBD2. The length of the CDR3 is 19 residues. V lost 4 bases and J lost 0; bases outside the gene matches: 13. Per germline, CDR1 ENHRY and CDR2 SYGVKD. In DNA form, the CDR3 reads TGTGCCATCAGTGGAGTTGGTAGCGGGGGAAAACTAGCCAAAAACATTCAGTACTTC. Amino acid sequence: CAISGVGSGGKLAKNIQYF.

The rearrangement uses TRBV19 and TRBJ2-5; weak D call: TRBD2 (6 bases). There are 13 residues in the CDR3. Per germline, CDR1 LNHDA and CDR2 SQIVND (reference sequence). V lost 5 bases and J 5 bases, leaving 12 bases between the germline ends. The CDR3 DNA follows: TGTGCCAGTAGTTCCTCACGGGGGGAGACCCAGTACTTC. Protein sequence: CASSSSRGETQYF.

A single count supports this clone. V and J are TRBV7-2 and TRBJ2-7; a weak D match, TRBD1 (5 bases). Germline CDR1 is SGHTA and CDR2 is FQGNSA. The CDR3 totals 16 residues. Trimming removed 4 bases from V and 0 bases from J, with 16 bases in between. CDR3 DNA sequence: TGTGCCAGCAGCTCGCCCGGCAGGGCTTCCTCCTACGAGCAGTACTTC. This encodes CASSSPGRASSYEQYF.

The table lists this clone with a few counts. The rearrangement uses TRBV5-1 and TRBJ2-7; D perhaps matches TRBD1 (6 bases). The CDR3 runs 13 residues. V lost 4 bases, J lost 5 bases, and 13 bases lay in between. CDR1 and CDR2 (germline): SGHRS, YFSETQ. The DNA for the CDR3 is TGCGCCAGCAGCACAACAACAGGGAACGAGCAGTACTTC. It is translated as CASSTTTGNEQYF.

This clone was observed a single time. The chain combines TRBV5-8 with TRBJ1-5; weak D call: TRBD1 (6 bases). The V end lost 5 bases, the J end lost 2 bases, and 14 bases lay between the germline ends. The CDR3 covers 15 residues. CDR1 SGHTS and CDR2 YDEGEE come from the germline V gene. CDR3 in DNA: TGTGCCAGCAGATTCTGGGGGCGGCGCAATCAGCCCCAGCATTTT. Encoded protein: CASRFWGRRNQPQHF.

The V and J genes are TRBV29-1 and TRBJ2-7, with 12 positions matching TRBD1. The CDR3 runs 15 residues. J gave up 5 bases and V 3 bases, and 8 bases lay outside the gene matches. CDR1 and CDR2 (germline): SQVTM, ANQGSEA. CDR3 coding DNA: TGCAGCGTTGATAAGTACGGGACAGGGGGCAACGAGCAGTACTTC. This translates into CSVDKYGTGGNEQYF.

The chain joins TRBV6-4 to TRBJ1-2; tentative D call: TRBD1 (6 bases). This CDR3 has 17 residues. The germline CDR1 and CDR2 sequences are MRHNA and SNTAGT. The V end was cut by 5 bases, the J end by 0 bases, with 19 bases between. This CDR3 reads CASSLPRDKASNYGYTF. The DNA of the CDR3 is TGTGCCAGCAGTTTACCCCGGGACAAGGCATCTAACTATGGCTACACCTTC.

The rearrangement links TRBV5-6 to TRBJ2-3; D gene ambiguous. Trimming pared 4 bases from V and 7 bases from J, leaving 7 bases between. This CDR3 has 11 residues. Germline loops: CDR1 SGHDT, CDR2 YYEEEE. Here the CDR3 DNA reads TGTGCCAGCAGCGCTGGGCATACGCAGTATTTT. Amino acids: CASSAGHTQYF.

The chain is built from TRBV6-5 and TRBJ2-3; TRBD2 matches 12 bases. V lost 5 bases, J lost 6 bases, and 3 bases stayed unmatched. This CDR3 spans 14 amino acids. In germline, CDR1 is MNHEY, CDR2 SVGAGI. The CDR3 loop is CASSKLAGGDTQYF. DNA of the CDR3: TGTGCCAGCAGTAAGCTAGCGGGAGGGGATACGCAGTATTTT.

CDR3 loop: CASSQQRGSTDTQYF. As DNA, the CDR3 is TGTGCCAGCAGCCAACAACGCGGGAGCACAGATACGCAGTATTTT. V and J are TRBV3-1 (or the pseudogene TRBV3-2) and TRBJ2-3; TRBD2 is a possible D gene (5 bases). V was clipped by 2 bases and J by 0 bases, with 9 bases between them. Germline-derived CDR1 and CDR2 are LGHDT and YNNKEL (reference sequence). This CDR3 spans 15 amino acids.

This clone has a single count. This chain connects TRBV4-1 to TRBJ2-1, with D tentatively TRBD2 (5 bases). CDR1 and CDR2 from the germline V gene are MGHRA and YSYEKL. Between the trimmed V and J ends, which lost 2 bases and 0 bases, there was a span of 11 bases. The CDR3 length is 16 residues. CDR3 region: CASSQQLGSSYNEQFF. CDR3 bases: TGCGCCAGCAGCCAACAACTAGGGAGCTCCTACAATGAGCAGTTCTTC.

This chain links TRBV2 with TRBJ1-6; 8 bases agree with TRBD1. V shed 6 bases and J 7 bases; nucleotides not matched to a gene: 5. This CDR3 is built from 14 residues. Germline values: CDR1 SNHLY, CDR2 FYNNEI. The CDR3 is CASRGAGGNSPLHF. CDR3 coding DNA: TGTGCCAGCAGGGGGGCAGGGGGCAATTCACCCCTCCACTTT.

The chain uses TRBV6-5 and TRBJ2-7; D is perhaps TRBD1 (6 bases). The CDR3 contains 15 residues. V was pared by 6 bases and J by 0 bases, with 15 bases between. Germline values: CDR1 MNHEY, CDR2 SVGAGI. The DNA of the CDR3 is TGTGCCAGCAGACAGGGACACACGAGCTCCTACGAGCAGTACTTC. It specifies CASRQGHTSSYEQYF.

The chain employs TRBV7-8 and TRBJ2-3, with TRBD2 matching 7 bases. The CDR3 totals 14 residues. Germline V gives CDR1 SGHVS, CDR2 FQNEAQ. V shed 5 bases, J shed 6 bases, and the junction held 8 bases outside the gene matches. CDR3 sequence (DNA): TGTGCCAGCAGCCTTGGACTAGGCGGGGATACGCAGTATTTT. Amino acids: CASSLGLGGDTQYF.

V and J are TRBV29-1 and TRBJ2-1; D is perhaps TRBD1 (5 bases). Trimming removed 0 bases at V and 6 bases at J, with 9 bases between. Germline CDR1 reads SQVTM; CDR2 reads ANQGSEA. CDR3 length equals 13 residues. The CDR3 nucleotides are TGCAGCGTTGAAGATCCCCAGGGCAATGAGCAGTTCTTC. It is translated as CSVEDPQGNEQFF.

The gene calls are TRBV5-4 and TRBJ2-3; 11 nucleotides align to TRBD2. This CDR3 comprises 16 residues. The J segment lost 6 bases and the V segment lost 0 bases, leaving 6 bases of the junction unmatched. Germline-derived CDR1 and CDR2 are SGHNT and YYREEE (reference sequence). Here the CDR3 DNA reads TGTGCCAGCAGCTTGGAACTAGCGGGAGCAGGGGATACGCAGTATTTT. Protein: CASSLELAGAGDTQYF.

J is TRBJ1-5 and V is TRBV24-1; D ambiguous. The CDR3 is 15 amino acids. Germline V CDR1 and CDR2: KGHDR, SFDVKD. The germline V and J ends were trimmed by 6 bases and 5 bases, with 16 bases remaining between them. The DNA of the CDR3 is TGTGCCACCAGTACGAACAGAAACGGCGATCAGCCCCAGCATTTT. This sequence encodes CATSTNRNGDQPQHF.

This chain uses TRBV5-1 with TRBJ2-2; D unresolved. CDR3 length: 14 residues. V lost 0 bases, J lost 6 bases, and 9 bases lay in between. The germline V gene has CDR1 SGHRS and CDR2 YFSETQ. CDR3 DNA: TGCGCCAGCAGCTTGGCATCCGGGTCCGGGGAGCTGTTTTTT. Translated, it gives CASSLASGSGELFF.

The rearrangement joins TRBV27 to TRBJ2-2; TRBD2 is a possible D gene (6 bases). The CDR3 length is 18 residues. The germline V gene has CDR1 MNHEY and CDR2 SMNVEV (reference sequence). V lost 6 bases and J lost 2, with 22 bases in between. The CDR3 loop reads CASRLGDAGIRNTGELFF. The CDR3, as DNA: TGTGCCAGCAGGTTGGGGGATGCGGGGATCAGAAACACCGGGGAGCTGTTTTTT.

This chain uses TRBV28 with TRBJ2-2, with a possible D match to TRBD1 (7 bases). The CDR3 runs to 15 residues. Trimming removed 7 bases from V and 3 bases from J, with 15 bases in between. Germline lookup yields CDR1 MDHEN and CDR2 SYDVKM. CDR3 loop: CASTRQGGYTGELFF. In nucleotides, the CDR3 is TGTGCCAGCACTAGACAGGGAGGATACACCGGGGAGCTGTTTTTT. Based on the CDR3 plus reference TRBV28 and TRBJ2-2, the full variable domain is DVKVTQSSRYLVKRTGEKVFLECVQDMDHENMFWYRQDPGLGLRLIYFSYDVKMKEKGDIPEGYSVSREKKERFSLILESASTNQTSMYLCASTRQGGYTGELFFGEGSRLTVL.

J is TRBJ1-3 and V is TRBV27; D not certain. Germline CDR1 is MNHEY and CDR2 is SMNVEV (reference sequence). V shed 5 bases and J shed 4 bases, with 12 bases lying between them. CDR3 length equals 14 residues. The CDR3 protein is CASSLRETGNTIYF. The DNA of the CDR3 is TGTGCCAGCAGTCTCCGGGAAACCGGAAACACCATATATTTT.

This clone was detected only once. The chain uses TRBV6-2 or TRBV6-3 and TRBJ2-6, with TRBD2 as a possible D gene (6 bases). V was cut by 5 bases and J by 9 bases, with 29 bases left in between. The germline V gene encodes CDR1 MNHEY and CDR2 SVGEGT. The CDR3 has 19 residues. The CDR3 reads CASSNTGTSELETHNVLTF. As DNA, the CDR3 is TGTGCCAGCAGTAATACCGGGACTTCCGAATTAGAGACACACAACGTCCTGACTTTC.

V is TRBV28 and J is TRBJ2-7; TRBD2 matches 8 bases. The germline V gene has CDR1 MDHEN and CDR2 SYDVKM. The length of the CDR3 is 17 residues. V was pared by 4 bases and J by 2 bases, with 13 bases of the junction left unmatched. The CDR3 protein is CASSSSSGSLRPYEQYF. The CDR3 DNA sequence: TGTGCCAGCAGTTCGAGCAGCGGGAGTTTGCGTCCCTACGAGCAGTACTTC.

This clone was detected a few times. One junction end disagrees with the germline gene, perhaps due to a read error. V usage is TRBV4-2 and J usage is TRBJ2-2; 7 nucleotides match TRBD1. Looked up from germline, CDR1 is LGHNA and CDR2 is YNFKEQ. CDR3 size: 17 residues. In nucleotides, the CDR3 is TGTGCCAGCAGCCAAGTTATACGGGGACAGAACGCCGGGGAGCTGTTTTTT. Amino acid sequence: CASSQVIRGQNAGELFF.

The rearrangement links TRBV30 to TRBJ2-1; TRBD1 matches 8 bases. The CDR3 has 13 residues. Trimming at V came to 7 bases and at J to 4 bases, leaving 6 bases not matched to a gene. CDR1 is GTSNPN, CDR2 SVGIG, per germline (reference sequence). The CDR3 protein is CASRTGSYNEQFF. The DNA of the CDR3 is TGTGCCTCTCGGACAGGGTCATACAATGAGCAGTTCTTC.